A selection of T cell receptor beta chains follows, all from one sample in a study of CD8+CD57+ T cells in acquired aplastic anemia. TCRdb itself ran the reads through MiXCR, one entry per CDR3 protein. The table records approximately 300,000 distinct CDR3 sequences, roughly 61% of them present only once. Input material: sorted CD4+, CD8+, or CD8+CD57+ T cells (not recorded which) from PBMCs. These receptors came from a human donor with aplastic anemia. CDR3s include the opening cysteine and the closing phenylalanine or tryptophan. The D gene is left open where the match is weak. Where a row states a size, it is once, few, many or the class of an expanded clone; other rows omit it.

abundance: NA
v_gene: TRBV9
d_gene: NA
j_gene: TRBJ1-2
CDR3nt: TGTGCCAGCAGCGTCAGGCAGGGGTATGGCTACACCTTC
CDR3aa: CASSVRQGYGYTF

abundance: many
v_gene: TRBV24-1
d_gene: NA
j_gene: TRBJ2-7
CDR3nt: TGTGCCACCGGCGAGCAGTACTTC
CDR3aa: CATGEQYF

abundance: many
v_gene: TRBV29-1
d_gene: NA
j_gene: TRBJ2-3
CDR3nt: TGCAGCGTTCGGGACCAAACAGATACGCAGTATTTT
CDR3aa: CSVRDQTDTQYF

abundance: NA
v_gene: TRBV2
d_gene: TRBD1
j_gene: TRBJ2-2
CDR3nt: TGTGCCAGCAGTGGGACAGGGGGCACCGGGGAGCTGTTTTTT
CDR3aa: CASSGTGGTGELFF

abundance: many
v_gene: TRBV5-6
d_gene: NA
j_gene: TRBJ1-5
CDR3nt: TGTGCCAGCAGCTTGGCAGGGAGAGTGAATCAGCCCCAGCATTTT
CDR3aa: CASSLAGRVNQPQHF

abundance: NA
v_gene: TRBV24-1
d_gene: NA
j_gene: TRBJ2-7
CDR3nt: TGTGCCACCAGTGAGGGTACAGGGCCCGAGCAGTACTTC
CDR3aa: CATSEGTGPEQYF

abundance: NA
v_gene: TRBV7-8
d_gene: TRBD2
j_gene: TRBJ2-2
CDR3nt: TGTGCCAGCAGCTTAGTGACTAGCGGGGGCCAGAACACCGGGGAGCTGTTTTTT
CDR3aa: CASSLVTSGGQNTGELFF

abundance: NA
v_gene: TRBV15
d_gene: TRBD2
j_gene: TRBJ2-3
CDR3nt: TGTGCCACCAGGTTAGCGGGGGGGGGCGGCGATACGCAGTATTTT
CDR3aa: CATRLAGGGGDTQYF

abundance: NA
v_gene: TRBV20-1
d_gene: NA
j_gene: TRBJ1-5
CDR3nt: TGCAGTGCTGTGGACTTTCCGCAGCATTTT
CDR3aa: CSAVDFPQHF

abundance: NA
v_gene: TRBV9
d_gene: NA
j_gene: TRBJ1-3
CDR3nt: TGTGCCAGCAGCGCCGCGATCTCTGGAAACACCATATATTTT
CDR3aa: CASSAAISGNTIYF

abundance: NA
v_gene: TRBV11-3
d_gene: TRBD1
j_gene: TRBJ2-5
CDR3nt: TGTGCCAGCACCCGGACAGGGTTGGAGACCCAGTACTTC
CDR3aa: CASTRTGLETQYF

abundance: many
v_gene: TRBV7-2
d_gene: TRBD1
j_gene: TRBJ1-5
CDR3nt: TGTGCCAGCAGCGTGACCAGGGGGCGGAATCAGCCCCAGCATTTT
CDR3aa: CASSVTRGRNQPQHF

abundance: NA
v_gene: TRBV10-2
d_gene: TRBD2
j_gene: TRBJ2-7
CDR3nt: TGCGCCAGCAGTGCCTACGGGAGGGCCCAGTACGAGCAGTACTTC
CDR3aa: CASSAYGRAQYEQYF

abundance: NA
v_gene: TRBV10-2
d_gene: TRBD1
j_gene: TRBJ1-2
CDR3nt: TGCGCCAGCAGTGAGTCGACAGGGAGCCTTACTATACGCTACACCTTC
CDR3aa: CASSESTGSLTIRYTF

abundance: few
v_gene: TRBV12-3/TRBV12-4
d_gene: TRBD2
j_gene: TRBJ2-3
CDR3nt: TGTGCCAGCATCAATAGCGGGGAGGCCACAGATACGCAGTATTTT
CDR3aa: CASINSGEATDTQYF

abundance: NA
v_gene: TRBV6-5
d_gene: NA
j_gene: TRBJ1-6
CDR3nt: TGTGCCAGCAGTGCCATTAGGAGGTCACCCCTCCACTTT
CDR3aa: CASSAIRRSPLHF

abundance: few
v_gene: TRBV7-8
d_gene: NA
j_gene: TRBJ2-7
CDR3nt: TGTGCCAGCAGCGGGGAGTCGGGGCAGTACTTC
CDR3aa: CASSGESGQYF

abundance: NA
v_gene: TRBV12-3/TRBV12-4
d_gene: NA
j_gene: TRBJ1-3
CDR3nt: TGTGCCAGCAGTTACTCGAGGACTCATCAAGGAAACACCATATATTTT
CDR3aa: CASSYSRTHQGNTIYF

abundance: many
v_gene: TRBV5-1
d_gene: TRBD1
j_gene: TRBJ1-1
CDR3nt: TGCGCCAGCAGATCTGGACAGGGGGCGACTGAAGCTTTCTTT
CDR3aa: CASRSGQGATEAFF

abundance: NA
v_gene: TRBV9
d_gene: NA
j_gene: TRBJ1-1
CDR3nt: TGTGCCAGCGCACCCGAAAAGGGAGGGCACAGGGAAGCTTTCTTT
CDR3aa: CASAPEKGGHREAFF

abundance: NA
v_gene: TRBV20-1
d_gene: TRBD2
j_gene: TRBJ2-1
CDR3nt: TGCAGTGCTAGAGGCCTAGCGGGGGGGCGATCTGTCAATGAGCAGTTCTTC
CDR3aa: CSARGLAGGRSVNEQFF

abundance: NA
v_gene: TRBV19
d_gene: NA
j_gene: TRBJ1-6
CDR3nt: TGTGCCAGTAGTATTAGGACAGCTAATAGTTCACCCCTCCACTTT
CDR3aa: CASSIRTANSSPLHF

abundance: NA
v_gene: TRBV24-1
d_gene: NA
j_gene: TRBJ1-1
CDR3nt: TGTGCCACCAGTGATCCCCAGGGGAGGGTGGACACTGAAGCTTTCTTT
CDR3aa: CATSDPQGRVDTEAFF

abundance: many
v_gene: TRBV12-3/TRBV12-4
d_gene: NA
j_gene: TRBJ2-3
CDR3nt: TGCGCCAGCAGCTTCGGCGGGAGCACAGATACGCAGTATTTT
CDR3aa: CASSFGGSTDTQYF

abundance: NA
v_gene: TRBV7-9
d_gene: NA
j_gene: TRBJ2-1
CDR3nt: TGTGCCAGCAGCTTCTCCTACAATGGGCAGTTCTTC
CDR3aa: CASSFSYNGQFF

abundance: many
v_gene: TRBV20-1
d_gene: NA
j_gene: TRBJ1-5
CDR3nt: TGCAGTGCGATGGACGGTTTTCGCAATCAGCCCCAGCATTTT
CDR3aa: CSAMDGFRNQPQHF

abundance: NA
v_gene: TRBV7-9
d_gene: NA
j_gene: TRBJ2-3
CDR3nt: TGTGCCAGCAGCCGAAGATCGGGGGCCACGAGCACAGATACGCAGTATTTT
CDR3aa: CASSRRSGATSTDTQYF

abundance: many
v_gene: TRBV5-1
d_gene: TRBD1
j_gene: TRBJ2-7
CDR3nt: TGCGCCATCGACAGGGGACCCCACTACATCCACTCCTACGAGCAGTACTTC
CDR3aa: CAIDRGPHYIHSYEQYF

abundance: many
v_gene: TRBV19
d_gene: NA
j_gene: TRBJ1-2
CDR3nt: TGTGCCAGTAAGGTAGGGACCGACTATGGCTACACCTTC
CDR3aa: CASKVGTDYGYTF

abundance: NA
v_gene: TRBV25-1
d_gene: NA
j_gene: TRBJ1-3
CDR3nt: TGTGCCAGCAGTGATGCCAGGGACGGTGGAAACACCATATATTTT
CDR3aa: CASSDARDGGNTIYF

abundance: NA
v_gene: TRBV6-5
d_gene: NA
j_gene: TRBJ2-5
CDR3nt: TGTGCCAGCAGTAGGCAGTCGGAGGGCACGGAGACCCAGTACTTC
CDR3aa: CASSRQSEGTETQYF

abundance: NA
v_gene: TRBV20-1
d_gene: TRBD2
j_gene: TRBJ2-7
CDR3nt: TGCAGTGCTAGGGGACTAGCGGGTCCCGACTACGAGCAGTACTTC
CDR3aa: CSARGLAGPDYEQYF

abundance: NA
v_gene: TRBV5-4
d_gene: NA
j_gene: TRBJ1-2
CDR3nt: TGTGCCAGCAGCTTGCGTACGAACTATGGCTACACCTTC
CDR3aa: CASSLRTNYGYTF

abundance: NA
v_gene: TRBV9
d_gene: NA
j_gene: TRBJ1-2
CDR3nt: TGTGCCAGCAGCGAAGGAAGGGATGGCTACACCTTC
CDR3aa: CASSEGRDGYTF

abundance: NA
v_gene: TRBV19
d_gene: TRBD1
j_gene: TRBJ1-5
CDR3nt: TGTGCCAGTTCTAAAAACGGACAGGGAAGTCAGCCCCAGCATTTT
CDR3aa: CASSKNGQGSQPQHF

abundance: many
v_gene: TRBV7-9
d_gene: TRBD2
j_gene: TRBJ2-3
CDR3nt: TGTGCCAGCAGCTTACCGGTGGGGGGGGGAACGCAGTATTTT
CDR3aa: CASSLPVGGGTQYF

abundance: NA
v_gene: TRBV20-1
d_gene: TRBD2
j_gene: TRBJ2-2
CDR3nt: TGCAGTGCGCGGGAGTCGTACACCGGGGAGCTGTTTTTT
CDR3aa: CSARESYTGELFF

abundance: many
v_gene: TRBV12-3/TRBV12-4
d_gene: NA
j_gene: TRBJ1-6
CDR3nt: TGTGCCAGCAGTTTGTGGGGGTCCAATTCACCCCTCCACTTT
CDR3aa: CASSLWGSNSPLHF

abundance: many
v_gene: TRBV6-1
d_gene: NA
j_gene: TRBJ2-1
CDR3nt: TGTGCCAGCAGTGAAGTCGGGGTCCCGTCATTCAATGAGCAGTTCTTC
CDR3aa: CASSEVGVPSFNEQFF

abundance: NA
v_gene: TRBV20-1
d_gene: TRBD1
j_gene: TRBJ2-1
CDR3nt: TGCAGTGCTAGCCGGCTTGGGACAGGACTAAATGAGCAGTTCTTC
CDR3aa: CSASRLGTGLNEQFF

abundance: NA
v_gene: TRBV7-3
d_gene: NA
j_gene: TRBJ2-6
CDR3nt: TGTGCCAGCAGCTTAGGGATGGGGCTAGGGGCCAACGTCCTGACTTTC
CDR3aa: CASSLGMGLGANVLTF

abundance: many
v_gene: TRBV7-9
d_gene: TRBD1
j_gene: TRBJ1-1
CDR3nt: TGTGCCAGCAGCTTTGGACAGGGGAACACTGAAGCTTTCTTT
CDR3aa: CASSFGQGNTEAFF

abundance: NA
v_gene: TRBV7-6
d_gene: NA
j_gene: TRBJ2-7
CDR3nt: TGTGCCAGCAGCTTCGCGGGGAGAACCGAGCAGTACTTC
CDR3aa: CASSFAGRTEQYF

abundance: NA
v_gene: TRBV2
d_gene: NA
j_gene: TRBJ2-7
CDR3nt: TGTGCCAGCGGGTACGAAACCTACGAGCAGTACTTC
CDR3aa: CASGYETYEQYF

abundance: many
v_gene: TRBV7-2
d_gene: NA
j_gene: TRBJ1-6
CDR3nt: TGTGCCAGCAGCTTAGTGTGGGCCAGGGATTCACCCCTCCACTTT
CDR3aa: CASSLVWARDSPLHF

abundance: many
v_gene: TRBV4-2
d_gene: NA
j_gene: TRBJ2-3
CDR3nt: TGTGCCAGCAGCCAAGATACAGATACGCAGTATTTT
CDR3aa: CASSQDTDTQYF

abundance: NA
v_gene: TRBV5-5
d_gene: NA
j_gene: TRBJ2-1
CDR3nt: TGTGCCAGCAGCTTAGTAGGGTATGAGCAGTTCTTC
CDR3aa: CASSLVGYEQFF

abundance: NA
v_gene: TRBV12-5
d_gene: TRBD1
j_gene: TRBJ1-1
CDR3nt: TGTGCTAGTGTGAGTGAGGGGGCAGGTGAAGCTTTCTTT
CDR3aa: CASVSEGAGEAFF

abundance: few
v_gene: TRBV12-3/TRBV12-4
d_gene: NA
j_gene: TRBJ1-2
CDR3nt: TGTGCCAGCAGTTTAGCGCTCTTCATCGAGGGCTACACCTTC
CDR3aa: CASSLALFIEGYTF

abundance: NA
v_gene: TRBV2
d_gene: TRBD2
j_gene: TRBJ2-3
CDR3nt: TGTGCCAGTCCTCCTAGCGGGAGCGGCTCAGATACGCAGTATTTT
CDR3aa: CASPPSGSGSDTQYF

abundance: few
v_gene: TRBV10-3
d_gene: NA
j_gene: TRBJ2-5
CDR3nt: TGTGCCATCAGTGCGACCCGAAGGGGGCAAGAGACCCAGTACTTC
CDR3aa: CAISATRRGQETQYF

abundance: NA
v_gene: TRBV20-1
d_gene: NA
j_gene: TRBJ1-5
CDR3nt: TGCAGTGCCCTGGCCTCGGACAGCAATCAGCCCCAGCATTTT
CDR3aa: CSALASDSNQPQHF

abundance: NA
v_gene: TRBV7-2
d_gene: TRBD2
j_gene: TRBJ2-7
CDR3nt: TGTGCCAGCAGCGAGCTCGCGGGGGGTTCCTACGAGCAGTACTTC
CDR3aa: CASSELAGGSYEQYF

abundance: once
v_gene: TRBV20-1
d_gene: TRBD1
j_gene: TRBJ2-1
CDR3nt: TGCAGTGCTACGACAGGGGGGTACAATGAGCAGTTCTTC
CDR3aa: CSATTGGYNEQFF

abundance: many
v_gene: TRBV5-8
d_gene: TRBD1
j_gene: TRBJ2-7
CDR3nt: TGTGCCAGCAGCAGACAGGGGGGCTCCTACGAGCAGTACTTC
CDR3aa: CASSRQGGSYEQYF

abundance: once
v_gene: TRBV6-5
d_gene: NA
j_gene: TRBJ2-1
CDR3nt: TGTGCCAGCAGCGAGGGGGGACTGGGTAGGGATGAGCAGTTCTTC
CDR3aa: CASSEGGLGRDEQFF

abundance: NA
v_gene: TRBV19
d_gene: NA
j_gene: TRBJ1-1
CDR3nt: TGTGCCAGTACGATGCAGGGTCGGGACACTGAAGCTTTCTTT
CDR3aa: CASTMQGRDTEAFF

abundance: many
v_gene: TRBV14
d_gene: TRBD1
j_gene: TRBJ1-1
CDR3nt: TGTGCCAGCAGCCTACTCAGGACAGGGACTGCAGCTTTCTTT
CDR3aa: CASSLLRTGTAAFF

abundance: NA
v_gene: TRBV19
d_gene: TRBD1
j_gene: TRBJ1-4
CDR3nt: TGTGCCAGTAGTCTGGGACAGGGGGGAACTAATGAAAAACTGTTTTTT
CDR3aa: CASSLGQGGTNEKLFF